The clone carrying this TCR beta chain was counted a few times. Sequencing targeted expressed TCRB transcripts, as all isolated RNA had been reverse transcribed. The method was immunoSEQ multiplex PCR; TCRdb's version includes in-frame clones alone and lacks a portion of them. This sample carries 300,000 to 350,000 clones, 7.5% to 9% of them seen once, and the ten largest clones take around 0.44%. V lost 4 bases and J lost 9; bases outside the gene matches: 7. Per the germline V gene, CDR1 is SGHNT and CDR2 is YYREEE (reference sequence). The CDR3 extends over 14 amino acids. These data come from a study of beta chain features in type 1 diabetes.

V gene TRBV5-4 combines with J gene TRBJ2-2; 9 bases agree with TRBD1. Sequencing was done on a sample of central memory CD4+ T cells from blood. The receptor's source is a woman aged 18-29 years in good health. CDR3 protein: CASSVGDRARELFF. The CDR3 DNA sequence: TGTGCCAGCAGCGTAGGGGACAGGGCAAGGGAGCTGTTTTTT.